These T cell receptor beta chains were read from a single sample in a study of blood T cell repertoires in COVID-19. Using immunoSEQ multiplex PCR, the repertoire was profiled, and TCRdb retains in-frame clones only, with some absent. The sample lists 23,000 or so clones; roughly 84% were seen once. What was sequenced was peripheral blood. These receptors came from a man over 45 with active COVID-19. CDR3s include the opening cysteine and the closing phenylalanine or tryptophan. D genes are given only for firm matches. Expanded clones are given a class, and other clones once, few, many or no size at all.

D gene	V gene	clone size	J gene	CDR3 protein	CDR3 DNA
TRBD1	TRBV7-9	few	TRBJ2-7	CASSFSVGQGTYEQYF	TGTGCCAGCAGCTTCTCAGTAGGACAGGGTACTTACGAGCAGTACTTC
-	TRBV9	-	TRBJ2-2	CASSPKPAGGSWGEDGELFF	TGTGCCAGCAGCCCAAAACCTGCCGGGGGTTCGTGGGGTGAGGACGGGGAGCTGTTTTTT
-	TRBV30	-	TRBJ1-4	CAWRQGHPTNEKLFF	TGTGCCTGGAGGCAGGGACATCCAACTAATGAAAAACTGTTTTTT
TRBD1	TRBV6-5	-	TRBJ1-4	CASNRDRDEKLFF	TGTGCCAGCAATCGGGACAGGGATGAAAAACTGTTTTTT
-	TRBV5-1	-	TRBJ1-2	CASSLDRVENGYTF	TGCGCCAGCAGCTTGGACAGGGTTGAGAATGGCTACACCTTC
-	TRBV19	-	TRBJ1-5	CATIQATGLSNQPQHF	TGTGCCACCATTCAGGCCACAGGGCTGAGCAATCAGCCCCAGCATTTT
-	TRBV5-1	-	TRBJ2-3	CASSLVGTFDTQYF	TGCGCCAGCAGCTTGGTAGGGACATTCGATACGCAGTATTTT
-	TRBV3-1/TRBV3-2	-	TRBJ2-3	CASSQASVYTDTQYF	TGTGCCAGCAGCCAAGCGTCAGTTTACACAGATACGCAGTATTTT
TRBD1	TRBV4-3	-	TRBJ1-1	CASSQDRTGLNTEAFF	TGCGCCAGCAGCCAAGACCGGACAGGGCTGAACACTGAAGCTTTCTTT
-	TRBV28	-	TRBJ2-5	CASSPPVGRETQYF	TGTGCCAGCAGTCCCCCGGTAGGGAGGGAGACCCAGTACTTC
-	TRBV29-1	-	TRBJ2-7	CSVERGRDSYEQYF	TGCAGCGTTGAAAGGGGGCGGGACTCCTACGAGCAGTACTTC
TRBD1	TRBV10-3	medium-sized	TRBJ2-7	CAISEDRGSYEQYF	TGTGCCATCAGTGAGGACAGGGGTTCCTACGAGCAGTACTTC
-	TRBV19	-	TRBJ1-6	CASNGKEYSPLHF	TGTGCCAGTAACGGGAAAGAGTATTCACCCCTCCACTTT
-	TRBV25-1	-	TRBJ1-1	CASKEDTEAFF	TGTGCCAGCAAAGAGGACACTGAAGCTTTCTTT
-	TRBV19	few	TRBJ1-6	CATREAGLTPLHF	TGTGCCACCCGGGAGGCAGGGTTAACACCCCTCCACTTT
-	TRBV25-1	-	TRBJ1-2	CASSELSSYGYTF	TGTGCCAGCAGTGAACTTAGCAGCTATGGCTACACCTTC
TRBD1	TRBV11-3	-	TRBJ1-6	CASSFPGQYNSPLHF	TGTGCCAGCAGCTTTCCGGGACAGTATAATTCACCCCTCCACTTT
-	TRBV3-1/TRBV3-2	-	TRBJ1-6	CASSQEADSPLHF	TGTGCCAGCAGCCAAGAGGCGGATTCACCCCTCCACTTT
TRBD1	TRBV6-6	-	TRBJ1-2	CVSTMTGVGYGYTF	TGTGTCAGCACCATGACAGGGGTCGGATATGGCTACACCTTC
-	TRBV7-9	-	TRBJ1-2	CASSLSSGGAGYTF	TGTGCCAGCAGCTTATCATCAGGAGGGGCTGGCTACACCTTC
-	TRBV7-8	-	TRBJ1-2	CASSLPEGGLGYTF	TGTGCCAGCAGCTTACCGGAGGGAGGGCTCGGCTACACCTTC
TRBD2	TRBV7-6	-	TRBJ2-2	CASSLAVLADNTGELFF	TGTGCCAGCAGCTTAGCGGTACTAGCGGATAACACCGGGGAGCTGTTTTTT
-	TRBV16	-	TRBJ1-1	CASSQRLLADEAFF	TGTGCCAGCAGCCAAAGGCTTTTGGCGGATGAAGCTTTCTTT
TRBD2	TRBV7-9	-	TRBJ2-1	CASRRTSGGTIYNEQFF	TGTGCCAGCAGACGGACTAGCGGGGGGACTATTTACAATGAGCAGTTCTTC
-	TRBV9	-	TRBJ2-2	CASSGGLWGLGTGELFF	TGTGCCAGCAGCGGAGGCCTGTGGGGGCTAGGCACCGGGGAGCTGTTTTTT
TRBD1	TRBV28	-	TRBJ2-6	CATRRPGGSIGANVLTF	TGTGCCACCCGACGGCCAGGGGGATCGATTGGGGCCAACGTCCTGACTTTC
-	TRBV7-2	-	TRBJ2-2	CASSLLVGQKLNTGELFF	TGTGCCAGCAGCTTATTGGTGGGACAAAAATTGAACACCGGGGAGCTGTTTTTT
-	TRBV27	-	TRBJ1-2	CASSLSSLQGGYGYTF	TGTGCCAGCAGTCTCTCCAGTCTACAGGGTGGCTATGGCTACACCTTC
TRBD2	TRBV30	once	TRBJ2-1	CAWNGGRAHEQFF	TGTGCCTGGAACGGCGGGAGGGCGCATGAGCAGTTCTTC
-	TRBV19	once	TRBJ2-7	CASSMERSYEQYF	TGTGCCAGTAGTATGGAGCGGTCCTACGAGCAGTACTTC
TRBD1	TRBV6-2/TRBV6-3	-	TRBJ2-7	CASSQGQPKEYF	TGTGCCAGCAGCCAGGGACAGCCCAAGGAGTACTTC
TRBD1	TRBV27	-	TRBJ2-5	CASSLGTAQETQYF	TGTGCCAGCAGTCTCGGGACAGCCCAAGAGACCCAGTACTTC
TRBD2	TRBV6-2/TRBV6-3	-	TRBJ2-3	CASSSTGGGRLGTDTQYF	TGTGCCAGCAGTTCCACGGGCGGGGGGCGCTTGGGCACAGATACGCAGTATTTT
TRBD1	TRBV25-1	-	TRBJ1-4	CASSMDRAGEKLFF	TGTGCCAGCAGCATGGACAGGGCGGGTGAAAAACTGTTTTTT
TRBD2	TRBV11-3	-	TRBJ2-5	CASSVPGLAVRALETQYF	TGTGCCAGCAGCGTTCCGGGACTAGCGGTTAGAGCCCTAGAGACCCAGTACTTC
-	TRBV5-1	-	TRBJ2-3	CASSLVLSGVTDTQYF	TGCGCCAGCAGCTTGGTTCTTAGCGGAGTGACAGATACGCAGTATTTT
-	TRBV21-1	-	TRBJ2-3	CASSRNGGGRADTQYF	TGTGCCAGCAGCAGAAACGGGGGAGGGCGGGCAGATACGCAGTATTTT
TRBD1	TRBV6-5	-	TRBJ2-3	CASSQQGGPQDTQYF	TGTGCCAGCAGTCAACAGGGGGGACCTCAAGATACGCAGTATTTT
TRBD2	TRBV5-1	-	TRBJ2-1	CASSLQPSGGYNEQFF	TGCGCCAGCAGCTTACAACCTAGCGGGGGTTACAATGAGCAGTTCTTC
TRBD2	TRBV2	-	TRBJ2-1	CASGRGGEGTREQFF	TGTGCCAGCGGTCGCGGGGGAGAAGGCACTAGGGAGCAGTTCTTC
-	TRBV20-1	-	TRBJ1-4	CSASRGTDEKLFF	TGCAGTGCTAGTAGGGGAACGGATGAAAAACTGTTTTTT
TRBD2	TRBV5-4	-	TRBJ2-7	CASSRRGSGGAWEQYF	TGTGCCAGCAGTCGCAGGGGTAGCGGGGGGGCCTGGGAGCAGTACTTC
-	TRBV24-1	-	TRBJ2-3	CATSDPAGGGAHPDTQYF	TGTGCCACCAGTGATCCGGCCGGTGGGGGGGCGCATCCAGATACGCAGTATTTT
-	TRBV7-9	few	TRBJ1-5	CASSLKGVNQPQHF	TGTGCCAGCAGCTTAAAGGGGGTTAATCAGCCCCAGCATTTT
-	TRBV4-3	-	TRBJ2-2	CASSPNAANTGELFF	TGCGCCAGCAGCCCCAACGCGGCGAACACCGGGGAGCTGTTTTTT
-	TRBV5-6	-	TRBJ1-4	CASSLEYTREQGREKLFF	TGTGCCAGCAGCTTGGAGTATACCCGGGAACAAGGGCGTGAAAAACTGTTTTTT
TRBD2	TRBV10-3	-	TRBJ2-3	CAISETSGRTDTQYF	TGTGCCATCAGTGAGACTAGCGGGAGAACGGATACGCAGTATTTT
-	TRBV15	-	TRBJ2-5	CATSRESPKETQYF	TGTGCCACCAGCAGAGAAAGCCCAAAAGAGACCCAGTACTTC
TRBD1	TRBV15	-	TRBJ1-1	CATRETGPNTEAFF	TGTGCCACCAGGGAGACAGGGCCGAACACTGAAGCTTTCTTT
TRBD2	TRBV2	-	TRBJ2-3	CASSVGLAGFTDTQYF	TGTGCCAGCAGTGTTGGGCTAGCGGGGTTCACAGATACGCAGTATTTT
TRBD2	TRBV14	-	TRBJ2-5	CASSTHSGGTQYF	TGTGCCAGCAGCACCCACTCGGGGGGGACCCAGTACTTC
-	TRBV5-8	few	TRBJ2-1	CASSLLGGNEQFF	TGTGCCAGCAGCTTGCTAGGCGGGAATGAGCAGTTCTTC
-	TRBV19	-	TRBJ2-1	CASTLRFARVADYNEQFF	TGTGCCAGTACCTTGCGCTTCGCCAGGGTAGCGGACTACAATGAGCAGTTCTTC
-	TRBV4-1	-	TRBJ1-1	CASSQQGDRNTEAFF	TGCGCCAGCAGCCAGCAAGGGGATCGGAACACTGAAGCTTTCTTT
-	TRBV2	-	TRBJ1-3	CASSDHRSGNTIYF	TGTGCCAGCAGTGATCACAGGTCTGGAAACACCATATATTTT
TRBD2	TRBV24-1	-	TRBJ2-3	CATSDAAGGLTDTQYF	TGTGCCACCAGTGATGCAGCGGGGGGGCTGACAGATACGCAGTATTTT
TRBD2	TRBV4-1	-	TRBJ2-3	CASSHERGAGGPDTQYF	TGCGCCAGCAGCCACGAAAGGGGAGCGGGAGGGCCGGATACGCAGTATTTT
TRBD1	TRBV4-2	-	TRBJ1-5	CASSQGRGQGTQPQHF	TGTGCCAGCAGCCAAGGTCGGGGACAGGGGACTCAGCCCCAGCATTTT
TRBD2	TRBV24-1	-	TRBJ2-3	CATSDRGSGGWAQYF	TGTGCCACCAGTGATAGAGGTAGCGGGGGGTGGGCGCAGTATTTT